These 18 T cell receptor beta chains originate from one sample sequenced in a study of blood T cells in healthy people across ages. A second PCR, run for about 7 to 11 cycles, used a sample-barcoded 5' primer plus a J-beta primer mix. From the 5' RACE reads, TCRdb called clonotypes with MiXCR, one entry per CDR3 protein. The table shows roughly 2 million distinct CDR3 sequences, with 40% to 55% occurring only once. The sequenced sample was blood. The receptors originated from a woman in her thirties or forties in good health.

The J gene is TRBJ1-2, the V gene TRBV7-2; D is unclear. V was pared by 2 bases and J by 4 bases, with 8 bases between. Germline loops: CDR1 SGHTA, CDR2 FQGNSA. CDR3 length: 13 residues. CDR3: CASSLQERYGYTF. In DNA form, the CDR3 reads TGTGCCAGCAGCTTACAAGAGCGCTATGGCTACACCTTC.

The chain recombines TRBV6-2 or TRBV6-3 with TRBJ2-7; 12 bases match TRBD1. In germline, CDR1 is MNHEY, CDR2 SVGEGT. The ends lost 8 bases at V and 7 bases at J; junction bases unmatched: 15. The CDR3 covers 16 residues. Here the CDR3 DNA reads TGTGCCAGCGGGGGACAGGGGGCGAGCGAGGTGAATGAGCAGTACTTC. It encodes CASGGQGASEVNEQYF.

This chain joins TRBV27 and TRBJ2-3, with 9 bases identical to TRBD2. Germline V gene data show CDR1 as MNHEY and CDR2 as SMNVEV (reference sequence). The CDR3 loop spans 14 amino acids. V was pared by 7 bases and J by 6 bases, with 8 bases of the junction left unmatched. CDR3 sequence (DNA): TGTGCCAGCAACGGGCGGGGGGGCCTGGATACGCAGTATTTT. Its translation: CASNGRGGLDTQYF.

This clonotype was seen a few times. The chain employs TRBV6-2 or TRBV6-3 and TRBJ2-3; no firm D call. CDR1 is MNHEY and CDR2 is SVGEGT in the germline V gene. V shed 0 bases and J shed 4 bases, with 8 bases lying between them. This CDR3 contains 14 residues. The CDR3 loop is CASSYSSSPDTQYF. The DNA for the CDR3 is TGTGCCAGCAGTTACTCAAGTAGTCCAGATACGCAGTATTTT.

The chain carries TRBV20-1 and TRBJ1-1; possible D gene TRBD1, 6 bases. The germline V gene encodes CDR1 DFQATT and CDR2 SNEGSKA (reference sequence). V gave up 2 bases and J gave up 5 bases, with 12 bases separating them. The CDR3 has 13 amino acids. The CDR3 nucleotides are TGCAGTGCTAGACAAGGGGGGTGGACTGAAGCTTTCTTT. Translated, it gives CSARQGGWTEAFF.

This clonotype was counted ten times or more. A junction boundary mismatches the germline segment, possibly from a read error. The CDR3 DNA follows: TGCGCCAGCAGCTTGGCTGGGACAGGGGGACAAGAGACCCAGTACTTC. It codes for CASSLAGTGGQETQYF. The genes are TRBV7-2 and TRBJ2-5; 11 nucleotides align to TRBD1. CDR1 and CDR2 (germline): SGHTA, FQGNSA. The CDR3 spans 16 residues.

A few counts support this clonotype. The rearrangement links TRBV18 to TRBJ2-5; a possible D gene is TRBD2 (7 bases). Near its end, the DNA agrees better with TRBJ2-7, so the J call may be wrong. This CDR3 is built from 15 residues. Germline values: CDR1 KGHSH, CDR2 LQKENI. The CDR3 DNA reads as TGTGCCAGCTCATCTTCAGCGGGACAACTCTCCGAGCAGTACTTC. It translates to CASSSSAGQLSEQYF.

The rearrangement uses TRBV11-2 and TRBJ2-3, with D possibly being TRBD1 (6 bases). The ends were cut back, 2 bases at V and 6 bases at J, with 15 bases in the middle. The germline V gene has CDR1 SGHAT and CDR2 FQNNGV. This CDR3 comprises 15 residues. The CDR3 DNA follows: TGTGCCAGCAGCTTAACGGGACAACCAAGGGATACGCAGTATTTT. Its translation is CASSLTGQPRDTQYF.

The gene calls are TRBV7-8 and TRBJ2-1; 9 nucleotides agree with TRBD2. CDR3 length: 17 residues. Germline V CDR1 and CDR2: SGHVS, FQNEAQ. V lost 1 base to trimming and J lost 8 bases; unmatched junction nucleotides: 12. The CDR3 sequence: CASSLDGSAGGQDEQFF. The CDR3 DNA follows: TGTGCCAGCAGCTTAGATGGTTCCGCGGGGGGGCAGGATGAGCAGTTCTTC. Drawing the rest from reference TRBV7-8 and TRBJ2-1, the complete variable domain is GAGVSQSPRYKVAKRGQDVALRCDPISGHVSLFWYQQALGQGPEFLTYFQNEAQLDKSGLPSDRFFAERPEGSVSTLKIQRTQQEDSAVYLCASSLDGSAGGQDEQFFGPGTRLTVL.

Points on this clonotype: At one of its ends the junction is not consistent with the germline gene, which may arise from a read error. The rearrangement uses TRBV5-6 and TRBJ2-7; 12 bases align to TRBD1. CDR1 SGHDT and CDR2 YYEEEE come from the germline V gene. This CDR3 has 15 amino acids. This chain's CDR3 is CAGSLGTGGTYEQYF. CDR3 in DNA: TGTGCCGGCAGCTTAGGGACAGGGGGCACCTACGAGCAGTACTTC.

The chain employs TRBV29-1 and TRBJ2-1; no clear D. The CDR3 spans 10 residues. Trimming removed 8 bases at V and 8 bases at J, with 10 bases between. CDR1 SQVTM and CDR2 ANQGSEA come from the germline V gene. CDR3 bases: TGCAGCACATATCGGGATGAGCAGTTCTTC. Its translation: CSTYRDEQFF.

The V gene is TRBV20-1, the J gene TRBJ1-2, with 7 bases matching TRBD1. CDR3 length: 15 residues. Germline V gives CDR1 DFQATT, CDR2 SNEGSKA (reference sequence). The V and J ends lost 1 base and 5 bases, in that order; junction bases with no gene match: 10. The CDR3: CSARGGGGARYGYTF. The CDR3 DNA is TGCAGTGCTAGAGGAGGAGGGGGCGCGAGATATGGCTACACCTTC.

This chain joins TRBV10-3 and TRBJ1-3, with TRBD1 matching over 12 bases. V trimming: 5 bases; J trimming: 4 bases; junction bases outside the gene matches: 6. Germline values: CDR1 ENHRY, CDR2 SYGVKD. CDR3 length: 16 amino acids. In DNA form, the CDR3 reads TGTGCCATCAGTCCGGGACAGGGGGCGAGGGGAAACACCATATATTTT. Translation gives CAISPGQGARGNTIYF.

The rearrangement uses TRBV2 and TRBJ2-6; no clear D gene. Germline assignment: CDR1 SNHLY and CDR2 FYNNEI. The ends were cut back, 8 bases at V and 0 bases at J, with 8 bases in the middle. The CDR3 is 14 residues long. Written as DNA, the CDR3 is TGTGCCAGCCTCCCTGCCTCTGGGGCCAACGTCCTGACTTTC. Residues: CASLPASGANVLTF.

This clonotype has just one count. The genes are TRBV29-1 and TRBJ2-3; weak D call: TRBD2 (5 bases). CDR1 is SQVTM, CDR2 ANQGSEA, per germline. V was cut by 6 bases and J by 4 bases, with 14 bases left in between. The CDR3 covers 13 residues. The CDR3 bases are TGCAGCGTACGACGGGAACTCGCAGATACGCAGTATTTT. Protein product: CSVRRELADTQYF.

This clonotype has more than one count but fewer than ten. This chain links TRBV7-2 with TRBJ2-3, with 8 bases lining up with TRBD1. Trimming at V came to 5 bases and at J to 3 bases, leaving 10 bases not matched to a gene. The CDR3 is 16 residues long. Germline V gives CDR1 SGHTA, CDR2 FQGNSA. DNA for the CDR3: TGTGCCAGCAGCCCAACAGGGGGGAAATATACAGATACGCAGTATTTT. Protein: CASSPTGGKYTDTQYF.

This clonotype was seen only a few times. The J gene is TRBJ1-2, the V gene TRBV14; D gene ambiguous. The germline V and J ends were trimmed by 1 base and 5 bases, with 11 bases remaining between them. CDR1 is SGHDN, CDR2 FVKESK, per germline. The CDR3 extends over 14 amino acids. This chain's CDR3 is CASSQAPEWYGYTF. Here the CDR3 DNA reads TGTGCCAGCAGCCAAGCTCCTGAGTGGTATGGCTACACCTTC. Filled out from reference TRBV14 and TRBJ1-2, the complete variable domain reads EAGVTQFPSHSVIEKGQTVTLRCDPISGHDNLYWYRRVMGKEIKFLLHFVKESKQDESGMPNNRFLAERTGGTYSTLKVQPAELEDSGVYFCASSQAPEWYGYTFGSGTRLTVV.

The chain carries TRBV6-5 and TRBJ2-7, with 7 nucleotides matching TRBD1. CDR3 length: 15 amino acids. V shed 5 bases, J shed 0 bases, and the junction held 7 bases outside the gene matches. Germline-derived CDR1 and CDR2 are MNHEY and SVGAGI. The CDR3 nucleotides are TGTGCCAGCAGTCCCCCCGGGACAGTCTCCTACGAGCAGTACTTC. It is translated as CASSPPGTVSYEQYF.